This T cell receptor (beta chain) is drawn from a study of blood T cells in healthy people across ages. Through a sample-barcoded 5' primer and a J-beta primer mix, a second PCR was run for about 7 to 12 cycles. TCRdb reprocessed the 5' RACE reads via MiXCR and lists one record per CDR3 protein. The profile covers about 1.8 million distinct CDR3 sequences, with around half appearing a single time and over 2% taken by the ten largest. This clonotype was seen only once. The CDR3 is made up of 14 amino acids. The germline V and J ends were trimmed by 2 bases and 9 bases, with 11 bases remaining between them. Per germline, CDR1 MNHEY and CDR2 SVGAGI.

The V gene is TRBV6-5, the J gene TRBJ1-6; the D gene is possibly TRBD1 (5 bases). The receptor was isolated from a woman in her thirties or forties in good health. Sequenced: blood. The CDR3 region has the DNA TGTGCCAGCAGTTACGGGGGGTATGGTTCACCCCTCCACTTT. Protein sequence: CASSYGGYGSPLHF.